A selection of T cell receptor beta chains follows, all from one sample in a study of T cells in Graves' hyperthyroidism and ophthalmopathy. One entry per CDR3 protein results from TCRdb running MiXCR on the multiplex PCR reads. This table holds around 600,000 distinct CDR3 sequences, about 45% found once. Sequenced: peripheral blood or thyroid tissue (not recorded which). Every receptor here comes from an adult man with Graves' disease, either hyperthyroidism or ophthalmopathy (not recorded which). CDR3s include the opening cysteine and the closing phenylalanine or tryptophan. The order of the fields is CDR3 protein, CDR3 DNA, V gene, clone size, D gene, J gene. A D gene is named only where the DNA matches it firmly. Only part of the rows carry a size: once, few, many, or a class if the clone is expanded.

CDR3aa: CASSQGTQGWSYGYTF; CDR3nt: TGCGCCAGCAGCCAAGGAACACAGGGATGGAGCTATGGCTACACCTTC; v_gene: TRBV7-3; abundance: few; d_gene: .; j_gene: TRBJ1-2
CDR3aa: CASSFRGYGELFF; CDR3nt: TGTGCCAGCAGCTTTAGGGGTTACGGGGAGCTGTTTTTT; v_gene: TRBV7-3; abundance: few; d_gene: .; j_gene: TRBJ2-2
CDR3aa: CASSYGGGQETQYF; CDR3nt: TGTGCCAGCAGTTACGGTGGGGGCCAAGAGACCCAGTACTTC; v_gene: TRBV6-5; abundance: many; d_gene: .; j_gene: TRBJ2-5
CDR3aa: CSVGWVGDYSYF; CDR3nt: TGCAGCGTTGGGTGGGTGGGGGACTATTCGTACTTC; v_gene: TRBV29-1; abundance: many; d_gene: TRBD2; j_gene: TRBJ2-5
CDR3aa: CASSSRDTGVYGYTF; CDR3nt: TGTGCCAGCAGCTCCCGCGACACAGGCGTCTATGGCTACACCTTC; v_gene: TRBV13; abundance: .; d_gene: .; j_gene: TRBJ1-2
CDR3aa: CASSLGPNINQPQHF; CDR3nt: TGTGCCAGCAGCTTGGGGCCGAATATCAATCAGCCCCAGCATTTT; v_gene: TRBV5-8; abundance: many; d_gene: .; j_gene: TRBJ1-5
CDR3aa: CASSFVQAIDEQYF; CDR3nt: TGTGCCAGCAGCTTTGTACAGGCGATCGACGAGCAGTACTTC; v_gene: TRBV7-2; abundance: many; d_gene: .; j_gene: TRBJ2-7
CDR3aa: CRGRGNQETQYF; CDR3nt: TGCAGGGGGAGGGGGAACCAAGAGACCCAGTACTTC; v_gene: TRBV20-1; abundance: .; d_gene: .; j_gene: TRBJ2-5
CDR3aa: CASSNRNEKLDF; CDR3nt: TGTGCCAGCAGCAACAGGAATGAAAAACTGGATTTT; v_gene: TRBV7-2; abundance: .; d_gene: .; j_gene: TRBJ1-4
CDR3aa: CSVRQGGGSEAFF; CDR3nt: TGCAGCGTTCGACAGGGGGGAGGCTCTGAAGCTTTCTTT; v_gene: TRBV29-1; abundance: many; d_gene: TRBD1; j_gene: TRBJ1-1
CDR3aa: CASSIFSGQGYEQYF; CDR3nt: TGTGCCAGTAGTATATTTTCGGGACAGGGTTACGAGCAGTACTTC; v_gene: TRBV19; abundance: .; d_gene: TRBD1; j_gene: TRBJ2-7
CDR3aa: CASSWETSSYEQYF; CDR3nt: TGCGCCAGCAGCTGGGAGACTAGCTCCTACGAGCAGTACTTC; v_gene: TRBV5-1; abundance: .; d_gene: .; j_gene: TRBJ2-7
CDR3aa: CSAVAGAERETQYF; CDR3nt: TGCAGTGCCGTCGCGGGGGCTGAGAGAGAGACCCAGTACTTC; v_gene: TRBV20-1; abundance: .; d_gene: .; j_gene: TRBJ2-5
CDR3aa: CASSVGRNTEAFF; CDR3nt: TGCGCCAGCAGTGTAGGACGGAACACTGAAGCTTTCTTT; v_gene: TRBV10-1; abundance: many; d_gene: .; j_gene: TRBJ1-1
CDR3aa: CASSARPRGVGYGYTF; CDR3nt: TGTGCCAGCAGCGCGCGCCCCAGGGGTGTTGGGTATGGCTACACCTTC; v_gene: TRBV7-2; abundance: few; d_gene: .; j_gene: TRBJ1-2
CDR3aa: CASRQGRGTEAFF; CDR3nt: TGTGCCAGCAGACAGGGTCGAGGAACTGAAGCTTTCTTT; v_gene: TRBV2; abundance: many; d_gene: .; j_gene: TRBJ1-1
CDR3aa: CSATYRGRAVNTEAFF; CDR3nt: TGCAGTGCTACCTACAGGGGCCGGGCGGTGAACACTGAAGCTTTCTTT; v_gene: TRBV20-1; abundance: few; d_gene: TRBD1; j_gene: TRBJ1-1
CDR3aa: CASRPLRDRTNEKLFF; CDR3nt: TGTGCCAGCAGGCCCCTCCGGGACCGAACTAATGAAAAACTGTTTTTT; v_gene: TRBV12-3/TRBV12-4; abundance: .; d_gene: .; j_gene: TRBJ1-4
CDR3aa: CASSLAGTEGNQPQHF; CDR3nt: TGTGCCAGCAGCTTGGCTGGAACGGAGGGCAATCAGCCCCAGCATTTT; v_gene: TRBV7-9; abundance: few; d_gene: .; j_gene: TRBJ1-5
CDR3aa: CASSDDLYSSYEQYF; CDR3nt: TGTGCCAGCAGCGACGACCTCTACAGCTCCTACGAGCAGTACTTC; v_gene: TRBV7-9; abundance: .; d_gene: .; j_gene: TRBJ2-7
CDR3aa: CASSLLGGMNTEAFF; CDR3nt: TGTGCCAGCAGCTTATTAGGAGGGATGAACACTGAAGCTTTCTTT; v_gene: TRBV7-3; abundance: many; d_gene: .; j_gene: TRBJ1-1
CDR3aa: CASSLGSTVNYGYTF; CDR3nt: TGTGCCAGCAGCTTGGGGTCGACTGTAAACTATGGCTACACCTTC; v_gene: TRBV11-2; abundance: few; d_gene: .; j_gene: TRBJ1-2
CDR3aa: CASSQGRIGEKLFF; CDR3nt: TGCGCCAGCAGCCAAGGCAGAATAGGCGAAAAACTGTTTTTT; v_gene: TRBV4-1; abundance: .; d_gene: .; j_gene: TRBJ1-4
CDR3aa: CASSLDHWGYTF; CDR3nt: TGTGCCAGCAGCTTAGATCACTGGGGCTACACCTTC; v_gene: TRBV11-2; abundance: .; d_gene: .; j_gene: TRBJ1-2
CDR3aa: CATSRDRTTSGNTIYF; CDR3nt: TGTGCCACCAGCAGAGATCGGACAACCTCTGGAAACACCATATATTTT; v_gene: TRBV15; abundance: many; d_gene: .; j_gene: TRBJ1-3